A single T cell receptor (beta chain) is shown here with its context. Its antigen has not been determined. Base qualities are not recorded, but no much larger clone differs from it by a single base. The sample is drawn from a study of OX40 agonist ivuxolimab in advanced cancers. General notes on the study: Ivuxolimab, which targeted the costimulatory receptor OX40 (CD134), was an agonistic, fully human IgG2 monoclonal antibody. In the dose-escalation cohort, 65% to 85% of patients were male, and the mean age was around 60 years with a range of roughly 23 to 90. The paper reports the monotherapy dose-escalation portion (N of about 54 patients) of the phase I ivuxolimab trial. Patients were allowed to have had prior anti-PD-1, anti-PD-L1 or anti-CTLA-4 therapy, and approximately 37% of the dose-escalation patients had been treated with checkpoint inhibitors. Intravenous ivuxolimab was administered to patients every 2 weeks at six dose levels: 0.01, 0.1, 0.3, 1.5, 3 and 10 mg/kg. Partial responses occurred in three dose-escalation patients: two with cutaneous melanoma and one with hepatocellular carcinoma. The purpose of peripheral TCRbeta sequencing was to test whether ivuxolimab changed TCR sequence diversity and led to clonal T-cell expansion. Among the approximately 54 dose-escalation patients, some 20 had hepatocellular carcinoma, roughly 15 melanoma, 9 renal cell carcinoma and 9 head and neck cancer. Beyond this particular receptor, the publication reports: In the 0.1-3.0 mg/kg groups, partial responders had among the lowest normalized peripheral clonal expansion, particularly in CD8+ T cells. Clonal expansion of both CD4+ and CD8+ blood T cells was observed from baseline to week 6 at doses 0.1 to 3.0 mg/kg. Low levels of normalized T-cell clonal expansion were also seen in some patients who did not respond. Antigen specificity was not determined for the clonally expanded peripheral T cells. After ivuxolimab, expanded clones were on average more numerous among CD8+ T cells than among CD4+ T cells.

V is pared back by 0 bases and J by 2 bases, with 8 bases lying between the germline termini. The germline V gene supplies CDR1 SGHRS and CDR2 YFSETQ. The CDR3 sequence holds 14 residues, the cysteine and phenylalanine included. Kept here is only the CDR3 DNA, which spans 42 bases and is read in frame from base 1. The trial excluded patients who had a history of autoimmune disease or were on systemic immunosuppression. Peripheral blood for TCR sequencing was drawn from every dose cohort at baseline, at cycle 4 day 1 and at cycle 7 day 1. Samples came from an open-label, multicenter, first-in-human phase I dose-escalation trial of ivuxolimab. Adults with locally advanced or metastatic melanoma, renal cell carcinoma, hepatocellular carcinoma or head and neck squamous cell carcinoma were enrolled in the trial. CD4+ and CD8+ T cells were sorted separately from peripheral blood before TCR sequencing. To sequence the TCRbeta CDR3 region, genomic DNA was isolated from the sorted cells. The immunoSEQ Assay was used for sequencing of TCRbeta CDR3 regions. What TCRdb holds here is the immuneACCESS table cut down to in-frame rearrangements. Part of the clones is not present; checked against another copy, under half of the missing clones reflect an unresolved V gene, and the others are unexplained. The table for this sample lists about 72,000 clones; 85% to 90% of them were counted only once. Of the sample, under 1% falls within the top ten clones.

The sequencing used CD4+ or CD8+ T cells sorted from blood, collected in a trial of the OX40 agonist ivuxolimab. The rearrangement combines TRBV5-1 with TRBJ2-5; TRBD2 is a possible D gene, resting on 6 matching bases. This clonotype was obtained from an adult with an advanced solid tumor such as melanoma, head and neck, liver or kidney cancer. The DNA reads TGCGCCAGCAGCTTGGGGGACTGGCAAGAGACCCAGTACTTC. The translation is CASSLGDWQETQYF.